The text below deals with one T cell receptor (beta chain). It lacks a known antigen. Base qualities were left out, and no much larger clone turns up one base away. This entry comes from a study of cytomegalovirus exposure and HLA in healthy donors (dated by TCRdb to the late 2010s). The study in broad terms: An earlier analysis of 587 of the donors reported roughly 300 Gb of sequence data and 117 million unique TCR beta sequences obtained from about 200 million T cells. Alongside the repertoire data, information on donor age, sex, ethnicity and CMV serostatus was compiled. In a later analysis, previously published TCR beta repertoires from 600 to 850 donors were re-analyzed and high-resolution HLA genotyping was added so that TCR occurrence patterns could be studied. Typing coverage varied by locus: about 620-630 donors for A, B, C, DRB1 and DQB1; around 560 for DQA1; approximately 610 for DPA1; more than 450 for DPB1. All discovery cohort repertoires had been generated using a single sequencing platform. In a later genetic analysis, genome-wide SNP genotypes for about three fifths of the 666 donors were used, and that subset was treated as a discovery cohort. The study profiled the T cell repertoires of about 720 subjects by immunosequencing and related them to cytomegalovirus serostatus. HLA typing covered class I and class II loci at four-digit resolution. To decide whether each TCR beta V gene segment behaved as functional or pseudogenic, an earlier analysis of some 600 of the donors relied on high-throughput TCR beta sequencing. The aim of the study was to test whether cataloging public T cell receptors could identify signatures of past pathogen exposure. Among the approximately 430 genotyped donors, 75% to 90% belonged to the genetic ancestry cluster associated with self-reported Caucasian donors. An early release that covered fewer than 750 HLA-typed donors contained approximately 300 gigabases of sequencing data and tens of millions of unique TCR sequences. A handful of DR-DQ haplotypes were handled as single units for association and clustering because linkage in the cohort was strong. A separate validation cohort of approximately 130 different subjects was used in addition to the roughly 670-subject first cohort. Rather than using new phenotypic data, the later analysis identified candidate immune exposures from TCR beta sequences and from how often those sequences occurred across donors. To predict cytomegalovirus infection status, the study combined high-throughput TCR immunosequencing, statistical association of individual TCRs with disease status, and machine learning. Among around 400 genotyped donors of the cohort, an average of around 220,000 unique TCR beta nucleotide sequences was sequenced per donor, of which 15% to 20% were non-productive. Summary of the overall study and its limitations: Correlated functional status among segregating V segments might be attributable to linkage disequilibrium, but an unknown experimental factor could not be ruled out. In a later analysis, HLA-associated TCR beta chains showed more clonal expansion and lower generation probabilities than non-associated chains that were equally common. A later genetic analysis associated a missense DCLRE1C variant with V-gene and J-gene trimming of TCR beta chains, and an independent cohort replicated the association. The only immune exposure information available for the cohort was CMV serostatus. Because counts were too low, seventeen rarely observed V segments, including chromosome 9 orphons, were left out of the earlier analysis of some 640 of the donors. An earlier analysis of roughly 570 of the donors showed that most TCR beta V segments appeared in productive rearrangements either about 87% or about 30% of the time, which broadly matched IMGT annotations. Roughly uniform sequencing depth across donors was assumed in presence/absence analyses, although this assumption may not hold. In a later genetic analysis, fewer N-insertions in productive TCRs were reported among donors in an Asian-associated ancestry cluster than the approximately 670-donor mean. A group of highly shared sequence variants was considered likely to be a technical artifact of the sequencing pipeline. When HLA alleles, especially DR and DQ, strongly co-occurred, TCR associations were difficult to assign to individual alleles. The 87-base-pair reads could not distinguish some IMGT-functional V segments, including TRBV6-2 and TRBV6-3, so those segments were excluded. According to a later analysis, TCR association rates differed among HLA loci, with DRB1 alleles showing the most associated TCRs and HLA-C alleles showing the fewest. HLA typing was unavailable for some donors at each locus, so association tests used only the typed subset. Only TCR beta chains were sequenced in this cohort, and the absence of alpha or paired-chain data limited detectable features. Specific HLA alleles were associated with 15,000 to 20,000 TCR beta sequences at a false discovery rate of 0.05 in a later analysis. Several of the top co-occurrence clusters appeared to be linked to parvovirus B19, influenza, CMV and Epstein-Barr virus, according to a later analysis. In vitro tests confirmed that a few of the cytomegalovirus-associated TCR beta chains recognize cytomegalovirus antigens. Most CMV-associated TCR beta chains appeared to be HLA-restricted in a later analysis, and the HLA associations seemed to be driven largely by CMV exposure. Cytomegalovirus status was reported to be diagnosed by the classifier with high specificity and sensitivity in both the original and validation cohorts. A further reported finding was that TCR beta sequences accurately predicted the HLA-A and HLA-B alleles for most subjects in the first cohort. In the study, some 160 TCR beta chains were listed as associated with cytomegalovirus. According to the authors, the approach could potentially be generalized to other disease states and immunological phenotypes. Across donors, most TCR sequences were observed very rarely, whereas some public TCRs were present in many individuals.

The library was produced with the immunoSEQ multiplex PCR assay. A mixture of 60 forward primers for TCR Vbeta segments and 13 reverse primers for TCR Jbeta segments was used in the multiplex PCR. The CDR3 region of rearranged TCR beta genes was amplified from genomic DNA by a multiplex PCR assay. The amplified TCR beta libraries were sequenced on the Illumina HiSeq System as 87-base-pair reads. Under the source paper's analysis protocol: A later analysis counted 75 million to 100 million unique TCR beta chains across the 550 to 800 repertoires, and roughly 9.9 million of these chains were shared by at least two donors. Raw reads were error-corrected and collapsed into unique sequences by a nearest-neighbor algorithm in which closely related sequences were merged to remove PCR and sequencing errors. To assign V, D and J gene segments, CDR3 sequences were aligned to IMGT reference sequences. Each retained sequence needed at least a six-nucleotide match to both a V gene segment and a J gene segment. A rearrangement counted as productive if the CDR3 had no stop codons and remained in frame with V and J, and every other rearrangement counted as non-productive. CDR3 was defined by IMGT convention, running from the second conserved V-encoded cysteine to the conserved J-encoded phenylalanine. The earlier analysis of some 580 of the donors excluded any sequence lacking an unambiguous match to a single V gene segment. In an earlier analysis of several hundred of the donors, V segments were called functional above 56.7% productive rearrangements and were called segregating when the between-donor standard deviation exceeded 5%. A statistical classification framework was built for diagnosing cytomegalovirus status from the catalog of TCR beta chain sequences. A later analysis assigned V and J genes by comparing TCR nucleotide sequences with IMGT/GENE-DB human TR gene sequences. Using the TCRdist pipeline, a later analysis assigned CDR3 sequences along with most-parsimonious VDJ recombination scenarios. In a later analysis, each TCR beta chain was defined by its CDR3 amino acid sequence together with its V-gene family, and reads lacking a unique V-gene family were excluded. A later analysis removed 600 or so highly shared, low-generation-probability nucleotide sequences to deal with suspected cross-contamination and a sequencing artifact. A later analysis calculated a clonal expansion index for each public chain from normalized within-repertoire ranks of inferred template counts. In a later analysis, generation probabilities were computed with a VDJ recombination model fitted to out-of-frame rearrangements, and the resulting probabilities were checked against IGoR. In a later analysis, TCR-TCR, TCR-HLA and TCR-CMV co-occurrence was scored with hypergeometric tests, and a repertoire-size bias correction was applied to TCR pairs. To estimate false discovery rates, a later analysis permuted the HLA or CMV assignments 20 times. In a later analysis, co-occurring TCRs were grouped using DBSCAN, and TCRdist sequence similarity was added for clustering within HLA-allele-positive subsets. Repertoires with fewer than 30,000 or more than 120,000 public chains, plus five repertoires with anomalous nucleotide sharing, were excluded from co-occurrence clustering. TCRdb carries this immuneACCESS record with in-frame sequences only. Its versions omit some clonotypes, under half of them owing to an unresolved V gene in the studies checked, with the rest unexplained. That table supplies the V and J calls and clone size; D and trimming were determined from the DNA. The sample table shows 120,000 or so clones, and nearly 80% are seen once. The ten largest account for roughly 5.9% of the sample.

At the junction V is shortened by 3 bases and J by 5 bases; bases outside the gene matches: 9. CDR1 and CDR2 are drawn from the germline V gene: SGDLS, YYNGEE. From cysteine to phenylalanine, the CDR3 is 16 amino acids long. The retained sequence is limited to the CDR3, 48 bases, with the frame set at the first base. The cohort was made up of around 720 healthy bone marrow donors. At the time of sampling, every cohort member was nominally healthy, though immune exposures that went unrecorded were likely present. The donor was CMV seronegative and was included in the group of over 300 seronegative cohort members. Every donor gave a peripheral blood sample, and the peripheral blood mononuclear cells from that sample were used for TCR beta sequencing. Genomic DNA extraction from the blood cell samples was performed with the Qiagen DNeasy Blood Extraction Kit.

The clonotype originates from a woman in her 40s in good health and CMV-seronegative. This chain joins TRBV9 to TRBJ2-3, with 10 bases in between that match TRBD2. Input material: PBMCs. CDR3 reads: CASSEALAGAVDTQYF. Read as DNA, the sequence is TGTGCCAGCAGCGAGGCCCTAGCGGGAGCCGTAGATACGCAGTATTTT.